The entry below gives a single T cell receptor beta chain sequence along with its context. Its target is not known. The data are from a study of cytomegalovirus exposure and HLA in healthy donors. Study conclusions and caveats: A prior analysis recorded that most TCR beta V segments were productive about 87% or about 30% of the time. Rates of TCR association differed by HLA locus in a later analysis, with DRB1 highest and HLA-C lowest. Among immune exposure information, only CMV serostatus was available. Cytomegalovirus-associated status was assigned to 150 or so TCR beta chains.

The CDR3 runs 15 residues. Unmatched junction bases numbered 6, after V lost 6 bases and J lost 2 bases. The germline V gene has CDR1 ENHRY and CDR2 SYGVKD. The PCR contained 60 Vbeta and 13 Jbeta primers. Repertoires were generated with immunoSEQ multiplex PCR, while TCRdb's copy carries only in-frame clones and drops some. This table holds 200,000 to 250,000 clones, more than 75% found once. The sequence was obtained from a human donor in good health. This chain connects TRBV10-3 to TRBJ1-3, with 8 bases lining up with TRBD1. Sequenced sample: PBMCs. CDR3 amino acids: CAIRTGQGAGNTIYF. The CDR3, as DNA: TGTGCCATCAGGACCGGACAGGGCGCTGGAAACACCATATATTTT.